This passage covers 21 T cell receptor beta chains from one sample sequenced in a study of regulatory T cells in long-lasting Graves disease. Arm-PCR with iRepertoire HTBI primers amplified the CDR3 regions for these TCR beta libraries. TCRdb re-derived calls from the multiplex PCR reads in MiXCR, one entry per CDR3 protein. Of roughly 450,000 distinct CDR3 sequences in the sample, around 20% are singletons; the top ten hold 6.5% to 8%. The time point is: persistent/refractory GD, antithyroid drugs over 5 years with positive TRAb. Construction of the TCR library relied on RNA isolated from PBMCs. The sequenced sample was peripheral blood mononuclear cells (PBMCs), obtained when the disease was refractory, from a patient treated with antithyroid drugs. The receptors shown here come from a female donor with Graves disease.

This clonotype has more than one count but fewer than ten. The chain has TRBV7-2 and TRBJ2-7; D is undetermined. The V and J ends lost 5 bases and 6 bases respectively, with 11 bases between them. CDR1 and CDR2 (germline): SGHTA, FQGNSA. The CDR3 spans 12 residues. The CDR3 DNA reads TGTGCCAGCAGCGACCTTAAACCCGAGCAGTACTTC. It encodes CASSDLKPEQYF. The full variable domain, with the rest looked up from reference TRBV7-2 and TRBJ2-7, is GAGVSQSPSNKVTEKGKDVELRCDPISGHTALYWYRQSLGQGLEFLIYFQGNSAPDKSGLPSDRFSAERTGGSVSTLTIQRTQQEDSAVYLCASSDLKPEQYFGPGTRLTVT.

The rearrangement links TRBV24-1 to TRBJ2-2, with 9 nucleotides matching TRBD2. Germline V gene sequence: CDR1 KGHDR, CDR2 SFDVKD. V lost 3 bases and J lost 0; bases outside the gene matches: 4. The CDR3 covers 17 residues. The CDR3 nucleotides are TGTGCCACCAGTGATGTGACTAGCGGATCGAACACCGGGGAGCTGTTTTTT. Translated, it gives CATSDVTSGSNTGELFF.

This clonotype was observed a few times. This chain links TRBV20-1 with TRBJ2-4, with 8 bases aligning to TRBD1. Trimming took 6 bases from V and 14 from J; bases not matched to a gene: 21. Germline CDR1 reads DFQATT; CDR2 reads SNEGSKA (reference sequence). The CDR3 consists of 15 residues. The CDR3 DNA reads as TGCAGTGCAAAGGACAGGGTAATTTCTACCCCGGGGGAGTACTTC. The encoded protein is CSAKDRVISTPGEYF.

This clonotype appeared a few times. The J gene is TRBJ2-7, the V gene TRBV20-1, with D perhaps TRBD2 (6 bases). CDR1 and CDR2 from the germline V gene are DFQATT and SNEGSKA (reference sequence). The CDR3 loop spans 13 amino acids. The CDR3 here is CTPDAGSSYEQYF. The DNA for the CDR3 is TGCACCCCCGATGCGGGGAGCTCCTACGAGCAGTACTTC.

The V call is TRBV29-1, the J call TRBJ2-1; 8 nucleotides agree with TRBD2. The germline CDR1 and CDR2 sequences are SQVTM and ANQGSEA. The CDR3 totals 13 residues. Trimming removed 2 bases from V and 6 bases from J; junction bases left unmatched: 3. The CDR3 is CSVEQREFNEQFF. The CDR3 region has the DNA TGCAGCGTTGAACAGCGGGAGTTCAATGAGCAGTTCTTC.

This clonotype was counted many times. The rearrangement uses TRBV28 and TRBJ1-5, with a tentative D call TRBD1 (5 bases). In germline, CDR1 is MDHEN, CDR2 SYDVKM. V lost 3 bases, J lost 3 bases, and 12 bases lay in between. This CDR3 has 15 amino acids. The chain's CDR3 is CASSFFRVPNQPQHF. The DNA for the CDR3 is TGTGCCAGCAGTTTCTTCAGGGTACCCAATCAGCCCCAGCATTTT.

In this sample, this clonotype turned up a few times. CDR3 loop: CASRDKQGANTEAFF. In DNA, the CDR3 is TGTGCCAGTAGGGATAAACAGGGGGCGAACACTGAAGCTTTCTTT. The rearrangement links TRBV19 to TRBJ1-1; 9 bases match TRBD1. Losses at the gene ends were 6 bases for V and 1 base for J; bases not matched to a gene: 6. The germline V gene has CDR1 LNHDA and CDR2 SQIVND (reference sequence). The CDR3 spans 15 residues.

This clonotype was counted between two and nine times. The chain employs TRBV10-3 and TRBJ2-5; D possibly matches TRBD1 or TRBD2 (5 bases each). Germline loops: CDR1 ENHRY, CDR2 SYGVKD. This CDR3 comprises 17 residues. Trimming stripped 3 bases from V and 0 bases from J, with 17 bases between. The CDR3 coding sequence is TGTGCCATCAGTGATCAAGAGGGGAACGTCTACCAAGAGACCCAGTACTTC. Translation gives CAISDQEGNVYQETQYF.

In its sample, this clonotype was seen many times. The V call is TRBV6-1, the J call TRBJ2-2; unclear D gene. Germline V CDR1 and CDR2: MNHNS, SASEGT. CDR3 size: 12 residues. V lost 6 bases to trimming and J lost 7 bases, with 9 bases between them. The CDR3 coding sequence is TGTGCCAGCAGACTGGACGTCGGGGAGCTGTTTTTT. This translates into CASRLDVGELFF.

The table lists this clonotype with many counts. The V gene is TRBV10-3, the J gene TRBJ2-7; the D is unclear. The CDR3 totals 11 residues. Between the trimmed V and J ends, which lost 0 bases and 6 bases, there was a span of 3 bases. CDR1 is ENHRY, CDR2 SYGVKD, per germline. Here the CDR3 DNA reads TGTGCCATCAGTGAGTCTGGCGAGCAGTACTTC. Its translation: CAISESGEQYF.

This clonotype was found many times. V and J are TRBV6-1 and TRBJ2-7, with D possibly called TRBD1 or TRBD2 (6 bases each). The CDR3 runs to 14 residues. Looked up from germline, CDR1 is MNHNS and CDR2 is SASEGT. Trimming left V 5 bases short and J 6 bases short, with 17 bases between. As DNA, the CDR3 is TGTGCCAGCAGTCACCCGGGGGCAGCGCGCGAGCAGTACTTC. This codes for CASSHPGAAREQYF.

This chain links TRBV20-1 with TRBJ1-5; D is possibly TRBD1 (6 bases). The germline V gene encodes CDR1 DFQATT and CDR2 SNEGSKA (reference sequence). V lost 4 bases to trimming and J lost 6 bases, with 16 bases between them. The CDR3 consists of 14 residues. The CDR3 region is CSATKGGVGQPQHF. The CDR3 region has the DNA TGCAGTGCTACAAAAGGGGGAGTAGGTCAGCCCCAGCATTTT.

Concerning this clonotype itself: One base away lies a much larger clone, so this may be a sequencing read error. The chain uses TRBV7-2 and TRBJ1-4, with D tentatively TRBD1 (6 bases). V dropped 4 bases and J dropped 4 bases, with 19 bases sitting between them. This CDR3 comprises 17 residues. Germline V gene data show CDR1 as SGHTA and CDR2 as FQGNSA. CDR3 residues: CASSYPPGTPSNEKLFF. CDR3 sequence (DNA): TGTGCCAGCAGCTACCCCCCGGGGACACCCAGTAATGAAAAACTGTTTTTT.

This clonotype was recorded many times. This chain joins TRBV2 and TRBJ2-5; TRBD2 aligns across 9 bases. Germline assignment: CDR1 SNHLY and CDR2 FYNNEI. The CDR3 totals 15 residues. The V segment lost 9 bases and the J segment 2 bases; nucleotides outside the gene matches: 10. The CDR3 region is CARARDSGSQETQYF. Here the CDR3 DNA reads TGTGCCAGAGCAAGGGATAGCGGGAGTCAAGAGACCCAGTACTTC.

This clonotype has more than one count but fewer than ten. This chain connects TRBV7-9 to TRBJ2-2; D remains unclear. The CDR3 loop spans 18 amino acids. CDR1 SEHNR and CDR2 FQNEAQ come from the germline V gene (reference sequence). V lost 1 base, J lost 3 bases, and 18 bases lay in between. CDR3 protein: CASSLGWVGSPDTGELFF. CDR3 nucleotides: TGTGCCAGCAGCTTAGGATGGGTCGGCAGCCCGGACACCGGGGAGCTGTTTTTT.

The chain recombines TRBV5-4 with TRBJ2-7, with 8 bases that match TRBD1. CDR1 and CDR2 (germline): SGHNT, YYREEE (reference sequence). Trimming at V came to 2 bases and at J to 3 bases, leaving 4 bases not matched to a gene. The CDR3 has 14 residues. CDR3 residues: CASSLRTGNYEQYF. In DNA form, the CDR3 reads TGTGCCAGCAGCTTAAGGACAGGGAACTACGAGCAGTACTTC.

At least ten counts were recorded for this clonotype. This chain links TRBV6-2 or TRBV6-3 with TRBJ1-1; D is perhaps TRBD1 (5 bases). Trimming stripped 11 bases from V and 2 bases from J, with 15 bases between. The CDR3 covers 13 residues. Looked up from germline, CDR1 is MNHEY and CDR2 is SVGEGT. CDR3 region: CAAGRWGNTEAFF. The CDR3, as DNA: TGTGCCGCGGGGCGATGGGGTAACACTGAAGCTTTCTTT.

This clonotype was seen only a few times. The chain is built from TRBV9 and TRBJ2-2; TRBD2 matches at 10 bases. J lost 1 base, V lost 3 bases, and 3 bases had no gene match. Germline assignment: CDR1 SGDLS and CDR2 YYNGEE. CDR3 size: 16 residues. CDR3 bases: TGTGCCAGCAGCGAAGGACTAGCGGTGAACACCGGGGAGCTGTTTTTT. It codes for CASSEGLAVNTGELFF.

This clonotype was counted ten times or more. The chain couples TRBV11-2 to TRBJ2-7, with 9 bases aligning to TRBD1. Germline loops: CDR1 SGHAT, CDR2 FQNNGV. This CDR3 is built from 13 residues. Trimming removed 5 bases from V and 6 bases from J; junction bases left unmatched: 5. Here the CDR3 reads CASSGPTGGEQYF. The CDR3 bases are TGTGCCAGCAGCGGACCGACAGGGGGCGAGCAGTACTTC.

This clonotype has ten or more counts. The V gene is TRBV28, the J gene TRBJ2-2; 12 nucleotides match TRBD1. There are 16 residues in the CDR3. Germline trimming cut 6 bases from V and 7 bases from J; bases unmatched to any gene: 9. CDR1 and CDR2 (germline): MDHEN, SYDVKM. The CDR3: CASRSGTGGKGGELFF. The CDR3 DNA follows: TGTGCCAGCAGGTCCGGGACAGGGGGCAAAGGCGGGGAGCTGTTTTTT.

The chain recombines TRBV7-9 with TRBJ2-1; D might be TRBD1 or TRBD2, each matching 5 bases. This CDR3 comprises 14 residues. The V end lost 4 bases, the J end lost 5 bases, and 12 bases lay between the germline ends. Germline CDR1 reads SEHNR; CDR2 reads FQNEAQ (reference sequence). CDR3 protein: CASSYSGTNNEQFF. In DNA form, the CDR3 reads TGTGCCAGCAGCTATTCAGGGACCAACAATGAGCAGTTCTTC.